This T cell receptor (beta chain) was captured by sequencing in a study of CD8+ T cells in alopecia areata (dated by TCRdb to between 2018 and 2020). Regarding the study in general: Treated patients were enrolled in an open-label pilot trial of oral tofacitinib at 5 to 10 mg twice daily for moderate-to-severe alopecia areata. Tofacitinib was administered for 6 to 18 months, and 6 months of follow-up off drug were then conducted to assess delayed response and recurrence. Disease severity in treated patients was measured with the SALT score, which quantifies the percentage of affected scalp surface area. The study used high-throughput TCRbeta sequencing to examine T cell clonal expansion in alopecia areata, in both the C3H/HeJ mouse model and human patients. Scalp tissue and sorted CD4+ and CD8+ peripheral blood T cells from patchy and totalis/universalis alopecia areata patients and from healthy controls were covered by human TCRbeta sequencing. Biopsies were taken from tofacitinib-treated patients at baseline and again at 4 and 24 weeks into treatment, and several of those patients also had a later scalp biopsy. Clonality in the scalp was compared among normal scalp (n=4), patchy alopecia areata scalp (n=8), and alopecia totalis/universalis scalp (n=8). The RNA source kit depended on sample type: the PAXgene miRNA kit for fixed scalp, the miRNeasy kit for PBMCs, and the RNeasy kit for mouse skin. Amplification of TCRbeta CDR3 regions was done by immunoSEQ multiplex PCR using 35 Vbeta forward primers and 13 Jbeta reverse primers.

In regard to this clone: The clone's antigen remains unknown. No much larger clone exists at a distance of one base, and base qualities are not known.

The library was built by means of the immunoSEQ multiplex PCR assay. For TCR sequencing, RNA was extracted from every sample and reverse transcribed into cDNA to serve as template. SuperScript III was used for first-strand cDNA synthesis, primed with a 2:1 mix of oligo-dT and random hexamers. Amplification bias was assessed with a synthetic immune receptor repertoire, and residual bias was removed computationally. Per the authors' processing: Raw reads were preprocessed for error removal, and CDR3 was defined according to IMGT conventions as running from the conserved cysteine to phenylalanine. Clonality was calculated as 1 minus Shannon entropy normalized by log2 of the number of productive unique TCRs. CD4 or CD8 identity of scalp clones was inferred by cross-referencing scalp TCRbeta sequences with sorted blood CD4 and CD8 repertoires. Drawn from immuneACCESS, this table holds only the in-frame rearrangements with V and J called that TCRdb kept. Clones are partly lost; checked studies trace under half to an unresolved V gene and leave the rest unexplained. That table furnishes V, J and clone size, whereas the DNA furnished D and trimming. The sample data list about 190,000 clones, and 55% to 70% of these were observed just once. The ten largest clones capture 0.65% to 0.7% of the sample.

Relative to germline, V is 7 bases shorter and J is 2 bases shorter, with 12 bases between their ends. From a lookup of the germline V gene, CDR1 and CDR2 are SQVTM and ANQGSEA. Spanning cysteine to phenylalanine, the CDR3 consists of 12 amino acids. Kept here is only the CDR3 DNA, which spans 36 bases and is read in frame from base 1. What the research found in general, with its limitations: Many expanded lesional clones persisted in scalp and blood during tofacitinib treatment, which may partly explain relapse after stopping treatment. Compared with normal scalp, lesional scalp, particularly in alopecia totalis/universalis, had higher clonality and more expanded CD8+ clones, which suggests antigenic drive. Because the treated cohort was small and had only one nonresponder, larger studies are needed to examine links between baseline CD8+ expansion and response. With tofacitinib, both scalp clonality and the number of expanded CD8+ clones among the top 100 scalp clones went down significantly. Resident alphabeta T cells in normal human skin are also sequenced, complicating scalp TCR repertoire analysis, unlike mouse skin dominated by gammadelta T cells. Compared with mice, TCR sequences shared between patients were less clear, possibly partly because of HLA diversity across the patient population.

The label giving this sample's time point can be read as: four to five weeks on oral tofacitinib. The label giving this sample's treatment or condition can be read as: oral pan-JAK inhibitor, 5-10 mg twice daily. From alopecia areata patients, peripheral blood was collected along with lesional scalp punch biopsies. PBMCs were separated by density centrifugation and stained for CD3, CD4 and CD8, after which CD4+ and CD8+ T cells were sorted on a FACSAria. Sequences were derived from CD4+ T cells sorted from blood, sampled at week 4, from a patient treated with tofacitinib. The chain couples TRBV29-1 to TRBJ2-7, with the D gene too uncertain to name. The sequence derives from a human donor with alopecia areata. CDR3 reads: CSAGPAPYEQYF. The sequence in DNA is TGCAGCGCCGGGCCTGCCCCCTACGAGCAGTACTTC.